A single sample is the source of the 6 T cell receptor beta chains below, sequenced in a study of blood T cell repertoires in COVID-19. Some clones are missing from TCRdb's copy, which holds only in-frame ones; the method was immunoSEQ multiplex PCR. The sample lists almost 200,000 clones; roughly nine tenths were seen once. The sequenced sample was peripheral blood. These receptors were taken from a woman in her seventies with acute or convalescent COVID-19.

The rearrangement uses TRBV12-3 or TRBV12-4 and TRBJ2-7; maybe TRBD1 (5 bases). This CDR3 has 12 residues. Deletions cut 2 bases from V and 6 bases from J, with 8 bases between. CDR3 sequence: CASSLKGFEQYF. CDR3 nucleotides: TGTGCCAGCAGTTTAAAGGGGTTCGAGCAGTACTTC.

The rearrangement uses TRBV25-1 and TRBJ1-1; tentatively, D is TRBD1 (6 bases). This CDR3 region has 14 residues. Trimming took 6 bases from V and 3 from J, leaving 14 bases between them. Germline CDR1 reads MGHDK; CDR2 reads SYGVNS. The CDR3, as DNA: TGTGCCAGCAGACCACAGGGTTGGGACACTGAAGCTTTCTTT. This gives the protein CASRPQGWDTEAFF.

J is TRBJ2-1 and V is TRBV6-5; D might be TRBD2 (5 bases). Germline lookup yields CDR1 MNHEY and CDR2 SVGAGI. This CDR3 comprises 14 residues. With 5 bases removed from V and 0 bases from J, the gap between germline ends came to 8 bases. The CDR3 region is CASSQRSSYNEQFF. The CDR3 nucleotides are TGTGCCAGCAGTCAGCGGAGCTCCTACAATGAGCAGTTCTTC.

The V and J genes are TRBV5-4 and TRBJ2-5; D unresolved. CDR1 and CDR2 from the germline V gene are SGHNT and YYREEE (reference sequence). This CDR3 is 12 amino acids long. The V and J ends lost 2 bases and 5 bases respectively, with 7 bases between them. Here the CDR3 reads CASSFGRETQYF. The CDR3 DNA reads TGTGCCAGCAGCTTCGGCAGGGAGACCCAGTACTTC.

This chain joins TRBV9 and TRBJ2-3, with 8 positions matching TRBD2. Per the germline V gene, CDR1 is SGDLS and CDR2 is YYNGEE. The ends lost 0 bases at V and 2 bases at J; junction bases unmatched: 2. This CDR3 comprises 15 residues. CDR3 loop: CASSVELAVTDTQYF. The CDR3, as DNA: TGTGCCAGCAGCGTAGAACTAGCGGTCACAGATACGCAGTATTTT. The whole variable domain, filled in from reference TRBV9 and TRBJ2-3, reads DSGVTQTPKHLITATGQRVTLRCSPRSGDLSVYWYQQSLDQGLQFLIQYYNGEERAKGNILERFSAQQFPDLHSELNLSSLELGDSALYFCASSVELAVTDTQYFGPGTRLTVL.

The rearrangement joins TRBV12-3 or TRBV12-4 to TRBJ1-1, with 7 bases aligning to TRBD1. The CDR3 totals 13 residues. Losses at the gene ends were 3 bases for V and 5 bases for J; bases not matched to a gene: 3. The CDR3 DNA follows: TGTGCCAGCAGTTTGCCAGGGGGAACTGAAGCTTTCTTT. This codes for CASSLPGGTEAFF.